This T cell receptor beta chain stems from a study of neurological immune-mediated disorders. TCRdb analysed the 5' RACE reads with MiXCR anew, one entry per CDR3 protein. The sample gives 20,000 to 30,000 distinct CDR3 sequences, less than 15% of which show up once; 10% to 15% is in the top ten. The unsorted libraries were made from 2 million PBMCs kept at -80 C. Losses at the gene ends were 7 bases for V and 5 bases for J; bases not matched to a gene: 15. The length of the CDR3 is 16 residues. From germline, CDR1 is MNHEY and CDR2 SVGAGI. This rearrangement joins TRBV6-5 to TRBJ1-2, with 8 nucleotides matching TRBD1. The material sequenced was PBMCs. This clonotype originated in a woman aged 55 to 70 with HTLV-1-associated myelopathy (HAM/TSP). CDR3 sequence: CASKESPGQVVYGYTF. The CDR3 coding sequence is TGTGCCAGCAAAGAATCGCCGGGACAGGTGGTTTATGGCTACACCTTC.